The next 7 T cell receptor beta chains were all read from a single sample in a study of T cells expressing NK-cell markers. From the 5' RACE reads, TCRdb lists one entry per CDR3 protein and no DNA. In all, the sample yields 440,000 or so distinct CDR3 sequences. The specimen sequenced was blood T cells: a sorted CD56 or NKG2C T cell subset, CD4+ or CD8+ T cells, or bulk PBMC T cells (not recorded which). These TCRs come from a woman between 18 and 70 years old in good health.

The CDR3 loop is CASSIGQPNTGELFF. The V call is TRBV19, the J call TRBJ2-2; checking the TCRdb D call of TRBD1 is not possible without DNA. This CDR3 has 15 amino acids. The germline CDR1 and CDR2 sequences are LNHDA and SQIVND (reference sequence). The full variable domain, its missing parts supplied by reference TRBV19 and TRBJ2-2, is DGGITQSPKYLFRKEGQNVTLSCEQNLNHDAMYWYRQDPGQGLRLIYYSQIVNDFQKGDIAEGYSVSREKKESFPLTVTSAQKNPTAFYLCASSIGQPNTGELFFGEGSRLTVL.

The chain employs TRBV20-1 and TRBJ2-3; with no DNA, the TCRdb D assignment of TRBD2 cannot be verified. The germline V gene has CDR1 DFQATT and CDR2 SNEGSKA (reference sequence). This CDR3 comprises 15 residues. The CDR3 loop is CSARVKRGGWDTQYF.

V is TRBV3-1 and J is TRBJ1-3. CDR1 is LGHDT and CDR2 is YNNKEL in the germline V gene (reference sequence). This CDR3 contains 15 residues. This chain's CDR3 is CASSQPVTAGNTIYF.

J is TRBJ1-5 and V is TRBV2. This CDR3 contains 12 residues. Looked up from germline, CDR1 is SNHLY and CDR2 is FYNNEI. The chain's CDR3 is CASSRVGQPQHF.

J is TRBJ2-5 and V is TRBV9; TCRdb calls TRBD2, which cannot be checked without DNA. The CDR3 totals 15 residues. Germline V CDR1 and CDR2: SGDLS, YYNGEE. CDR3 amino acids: CASSVAARVMETQYF. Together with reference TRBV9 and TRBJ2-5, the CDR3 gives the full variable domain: DSGVTQTPKHLITATGQRVTLRCSPRSGDLSVYWYQQSLDQGLQFLIQYYNGEERAKGNILERFSAQQFPDLHSELNLSSLELGDSALYFCASSVAARVMETQYFGPGTRLLVL.

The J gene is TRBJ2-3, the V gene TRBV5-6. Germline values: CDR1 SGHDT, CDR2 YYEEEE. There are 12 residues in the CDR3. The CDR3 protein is CASSFMADTQYF.

The CDR3 spells CASSPDVLEQYF. The chain is built from TRBV7-9 and TRBJ2-7. This CDR3 has 12 residues. Per the germline V gene, CDR1 is SEHNR and CDR2 is FQNEAQ (reference sequence).